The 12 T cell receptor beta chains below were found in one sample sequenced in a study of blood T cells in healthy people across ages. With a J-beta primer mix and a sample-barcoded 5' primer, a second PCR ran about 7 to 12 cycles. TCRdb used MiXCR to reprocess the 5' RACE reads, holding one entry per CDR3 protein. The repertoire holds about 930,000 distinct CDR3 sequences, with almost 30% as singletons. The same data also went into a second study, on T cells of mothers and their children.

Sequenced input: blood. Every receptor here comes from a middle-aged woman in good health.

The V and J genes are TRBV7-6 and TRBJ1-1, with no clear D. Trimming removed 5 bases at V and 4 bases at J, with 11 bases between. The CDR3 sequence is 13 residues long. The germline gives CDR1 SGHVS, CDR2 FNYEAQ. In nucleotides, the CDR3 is TGTGCCAGCAGCCCGGACGTGGGCACTGAAGCTTTCTTT. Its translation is CASSPDVGTEAFF. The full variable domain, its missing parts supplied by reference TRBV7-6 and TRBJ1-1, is GAGVSQSPRYKVTKRGQDVALRCDPISGHVSLYWYRQALGQGPEFLTYFNYEAQQDKSGLPNDRFSAERPEGSISTLTIQRTEQRDSAMYRCASSPDVGTEAFFGQGTRLTVV.

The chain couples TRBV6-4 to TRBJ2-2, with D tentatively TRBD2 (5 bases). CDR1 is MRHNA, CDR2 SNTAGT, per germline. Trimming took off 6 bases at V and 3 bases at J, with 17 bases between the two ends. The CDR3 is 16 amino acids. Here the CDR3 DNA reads TGTGCCAGCAGCGTATCAGCGGCAGAGGACACCGGGGAGCTGTTTTTT. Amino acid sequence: CASSVSAAEDTGELFF.

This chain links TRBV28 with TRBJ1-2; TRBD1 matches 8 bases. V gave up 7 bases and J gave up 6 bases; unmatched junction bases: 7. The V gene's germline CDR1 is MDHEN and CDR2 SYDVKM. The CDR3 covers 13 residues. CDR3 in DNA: TGTGCCAGCACCCAGGGGGCGGGAGATGGCTACACCTTC. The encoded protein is CASTQGAGDGYTF.

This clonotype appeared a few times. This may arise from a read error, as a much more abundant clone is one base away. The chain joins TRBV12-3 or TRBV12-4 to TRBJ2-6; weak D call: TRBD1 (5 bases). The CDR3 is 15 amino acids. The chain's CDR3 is CASSLIPTGASVLTF. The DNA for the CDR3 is TGTGCCAGCAGTTTAATACCAACTGGGGCCAGCGTCCTGACTTTC.

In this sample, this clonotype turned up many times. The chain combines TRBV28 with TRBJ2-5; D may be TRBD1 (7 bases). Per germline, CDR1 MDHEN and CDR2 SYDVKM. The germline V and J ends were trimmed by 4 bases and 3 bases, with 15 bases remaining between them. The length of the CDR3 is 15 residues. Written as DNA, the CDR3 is TGTGCCAGCAGTTCCAGGAGGGGGCTAAAAGAGACCCAGTACTTC. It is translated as CASSSRRGLKETQYF.

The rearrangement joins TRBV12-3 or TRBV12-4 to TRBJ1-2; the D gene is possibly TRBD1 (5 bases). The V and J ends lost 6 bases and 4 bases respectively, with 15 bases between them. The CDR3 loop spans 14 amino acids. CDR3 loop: CASREQGLAYGYTF. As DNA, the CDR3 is TGTGCCAGCAGGGAGCAGGGCCTCGCCTATGGCTACACCTTC.

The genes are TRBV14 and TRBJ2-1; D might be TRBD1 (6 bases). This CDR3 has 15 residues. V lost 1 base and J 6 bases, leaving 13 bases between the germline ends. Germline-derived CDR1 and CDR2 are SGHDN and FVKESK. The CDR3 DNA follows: TGTGCCAGCAGCCAAGTCGGCAGGGGAATCAATGAGCAGTTCTTC. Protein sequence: CASSQVGRGINEQFF.

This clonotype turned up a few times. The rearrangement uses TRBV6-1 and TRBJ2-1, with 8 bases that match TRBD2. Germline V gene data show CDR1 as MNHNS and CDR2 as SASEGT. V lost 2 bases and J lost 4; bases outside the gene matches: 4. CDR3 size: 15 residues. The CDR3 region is CASSETGGMYNEQFF. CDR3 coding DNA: TGTGCCAGCAGTGAAACGGGAGGGATGTACAATGAGCAGTTCTTC.

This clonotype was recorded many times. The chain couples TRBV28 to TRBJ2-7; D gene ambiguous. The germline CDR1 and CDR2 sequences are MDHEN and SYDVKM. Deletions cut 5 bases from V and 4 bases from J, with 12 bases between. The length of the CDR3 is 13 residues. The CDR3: CASSRPSSYEQYF. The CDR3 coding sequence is TGTGCCAGCAGTCGTCCCTCAAGTTACGAGCAGTACTTC.

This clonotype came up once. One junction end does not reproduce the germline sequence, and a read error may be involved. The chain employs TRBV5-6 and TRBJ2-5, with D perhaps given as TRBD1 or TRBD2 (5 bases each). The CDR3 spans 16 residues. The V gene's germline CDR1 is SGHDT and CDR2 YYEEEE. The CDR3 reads CASSLGLTAVQETRYF. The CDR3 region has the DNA TGTGCCAGCAGCTTGGGGCTGACAGCGGTCCAAGAGACCCGGTACTTC.

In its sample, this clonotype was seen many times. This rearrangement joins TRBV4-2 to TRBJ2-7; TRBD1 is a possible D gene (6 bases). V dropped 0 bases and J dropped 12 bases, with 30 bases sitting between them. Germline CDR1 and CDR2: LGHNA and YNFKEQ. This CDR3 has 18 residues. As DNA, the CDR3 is TGTGCCAGCAGCCAAGATATGGTGGACAGCTCCTACGGGATCCCCTGGTACTTC. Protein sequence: CASSQDMVDSSYGIPWYF.

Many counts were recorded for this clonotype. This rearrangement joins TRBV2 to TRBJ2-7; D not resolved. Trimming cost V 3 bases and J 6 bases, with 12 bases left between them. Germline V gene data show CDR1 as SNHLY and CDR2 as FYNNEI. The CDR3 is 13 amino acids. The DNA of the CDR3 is TGTGCCAGCAGTGAGCCATCGGTACGCGAGCAGTACTTC. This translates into CASSEPSVREQYF.